Shown below are 20 T cell receptor beta chains from a single sample sequenced in a study of T-cell reconstitution after alpha-beta-depleted transplantation in children (dated by TCRdb to between 2015 and 2016). The method was PCR. Reads for this sample came from an Illumina HiSeq 2500. To normalize quantification of the TCRbeta repertoire, the TCR libraries were built with molecular barcoding that relied on unique molecular identifiers. TCRdb handled the public reads itself, with Q25 trimming in fastp and clone calling in MiXCR, and kept productive beta chains. Rows with a matching CDR3 protein are joined into one entry that keeps the most common DNA and genes. Within this sample are approximately 800,000 distinct CDR3 sequences, with approximately 15% of them counted one time only. Jointly, the top ten make up around 5.3% of the sample. Explained via the paper, the treatment or condition label denotes: allogeneic hematopoietic cell transplantation with graft depleted of TCRalphabeta T cells and CD19 B cells.

The source material was PBMCs, mostly from graft donor cells, sampled 360 days after TCRalphabeta/CD19-depleted stem cell transplant. The receptors here all came from a male patient between 10 and 17 years old who had a stem cell transplant for acute lymphoblastic leukemia, so the T cells may come from the graft donor.

The rearrangement joins TRBV29-1 to TRBJ2-6; D remains ambiguous. Deletions cut 4 bases from V and 2 bases from J, with 15 bases between. CDR1 SQVTM and CDR2 ANQGSEA come from the germline V gene. The CDR3 has 16 amino acids. The CDR3 DNA reads as TGCAGCGTTGGACGTCGAGCCTTCCCTGGGGCCAACGTCCTGACTTTC. Translation gives CSVGRRAFPGANVLTF. Full variable domain (missing parts from reference TRBV29-1 and TRBJ2-6): SAVISQKPSRDICQRGTSLTIQCQVDSQVTMMFWYRQQPGQSLTLIATANQGSEATYESGFVIDKFPISRPNLTFSTLTVSNMSPEDSSIYLCSVGRRAFPGANVLTFGAGSRLTVL.

This clonotype was counted a few times. The CDR3 DNA follows: TGCGCCAGCAGCGCCAGAGACGGCCTGGTCGAGCAGTACTTC. Translating it yields CASSARDGLVEQYF. This chain joins TRBV5-1 and TRBJ2-7, with D hard to call. The length of the CDR3 is 14 residues. Germline values: CDR1 SGHRS, CDR2 YFSETQ. Trimming pared 4 bases from V and 6 bases from J, leaving 17 bases between.

This clonotype has just a few counts. The chain employs TRBV7-9 and TRBJ2-7, with 7 bases fitting TRBD1. The ends lost 5 bases at V and 4 bases at J; junction bases unmatched: 11. Germline V gene sequence: CDR1 SEHNR, CDR2 FQNEAQ (reference sequence). The CDR3 is 15 amino acids. The CDR3 DNA sequence: TGTGCCAGCAGCAAACGGACAGGACGACTATACGAGCAGTACTTC. Translated, it gives CASSKRTGRLYEQYF.

This chain connects TRBV12-3 or TRBV12-4 to TRBJ2-7, with D perhaps matching TRBD1 or TRBD2 (5 bases each). The ends were cut back, 0 bases at V and 7 bases at J, with 13 bases in the middle. The length of the CDR3 is 14 residues. CDR3 loop: CASSLAGARKEQYF. DNA for the CDR3: TGTGCCAGCAGTTTAGCCGGGGCGCGCAAGGAGCAGTACTTC.

This clonotype has only a few counts. The CDR3 sequence: CASSYRERNEQYF. The CDR3 DNA is TGTGCCAGCAGTTACCGGGAGCGGAACGAGCAGTACTTC. The chain combines TRBV6-5 with TRBJ2-7; tentative D call: TRBD2 (6 bases). V was cut by 2 bases and J by 5 bases, with 10 bases left in between. Germline V CDR1 and CDR2: MNHEY, SVGAGI. The CDR3 contains 13 residues.

The rearrangement uses TRBV2 and TRBJ2-1; the D gene is possibly TRBD1 (5 bases). The germline V and J ends were trimmed by 4 bases and 8 bases, with 9 bases remaining between them. Germline-derived CDR1 and CDR2 are SNHLY and FYNNEI. This CDR3 comprises 12 residues. The CDR3 DNA reads as TGTGCCAGCAGTGCAGGGCCCCATGAGCAGTTCTTC. Its translation is CASSAGPHEQFF. The whole variable domain, remainder taken from reference TRBV2 and TRBJ2-1, is EPEVTQTPSHQVTQMGQEVILRCVPISNHLYFYWYRQILGQKVEFLVSFYNNEISEKSEIFDDQFSVERPDGSNFTLKIRSTKLEDSAMYFCASSAGPHEQFFGPGTRLTVL.

In this sample, this clonotype turned up many times. The V and J genes are TRBV5-1 and TRBJ2-4; D assignment may be TRBD1 or TRBD2 (6 bases each). The CDR3 is 15 amino acids. CDR1 is SGHRS, CDR2 YFSETQ, per germline. Between the trimmed V and J ends, which lost 5 bases and 2 bases, there was a span of 14 bases. The CDR3 spells CASRRGELSKNIQYF. In DNA, the CDR3 is TGCGCCAGCAGAAGGGGGGAACTATCCAAAAACATTCAGTACTTC.

This chain uses TRBV4-1 with TRBJ1-1, with unresolved D. Germline loops: CDR1 MGHRA, CDR2 YSYEKL. V was clipped by 1 base and J by 8 bases, with 11 bases between them. The CDR3 runs 13 residues. CDR3 nucleotides: TGCGCCAGCAGCCAAGCTGAGGAGTGGGAAGCTTTCTTT. This codes for CASSQAEEWEAFF.

This sequence joins TRBV7-6 and TRBJ1-4, with D unresolved. The CDR3 runs to 14 residues. V was pared by 2 bases and J by 2 bases, with 6 bases between. Germline CDR1 and CDR2: SGHVS and FNYEAQ. The CDR3 is CASSLRETNEKLFF. The DNA of the CDR3 is TGTGCCAGCAGCTTAAGGGAGACTAATGAAAAACTGTTTTTT.

The DNA of the CDR3 is TGCAGCTCAGGGGGAGAGACCCAGTACTTC. It is translated as CSSGGETQYF. The chain uses TRBV29-1 and TRBJ2-5, with 7 nucleotides matching TRBD1. V shed 8 bases and J 4 bases; nucleotides not matched to a gene: 1. Germline V lookup: CDR1 SQVTM, CDR2 ANQGSEA. CDR3 size: 10 residues.

This clonotype was seen a few times. V is TRBV11-2 and J is TRBJ2-1; 8 nucleotides match TRBD2. Germline CDR1 reads SGHAT; CDR2 reads FQNNGV. V shed 0 bases, J shed 3 bases, and the junction held 4 bases outside the gene matches. The CDR3 contains 16 residues. CDR3 sequence (DNA): TGTGCCAGCAGCTTAGAAGCGGGAGTTTACTACAATGAGCAGTTCTTC. Encoded protein: CASSLEAGVYYNEQFF.

This clonotype was counted at least ten times. CDR3 bases: TGCAGCGTTGAAGGACACGACTCCTACAATGAGCAGTTCTTC. Its translation is CSVEGHDSYNEQFF. This sequence joins TRBV29-1 and TRBJ2-1, with unresolved D. The V end lost 1 base, the J end lost 0 bases, and 7 bases lay between the germline ends. Germline values: CDR1 SQVTM, CDR2 ANQGSEA. There are 14 residues in the CDR3.

The rearrangement uses TRBV7-8 and TRBJ2-7; 8 bases are shared with TRBD2. V was clipped by 0 bases and J by 0 bases; unmatched bases: 4. Germline V gene lookup returns CDR1 SGHVS and CDR2 FQNEAQ. The CDR3 extends over 16 amino acids. The CDR3 DNA reads as TGTGCCAGCAGCTTAGCGACGGGAGGGAGCTCCTACGAGCAGTACTTC. Protein: CASSLATGGSSYEQYF.

The gene calls are TRBV5-1 and TRBJ2-3; D tentatively fits TRBD1 or TRBD2 (5 bases each). Germline V lookup: CDR1 SGHRS, CDR2 YFSETQ. This CDR3 has 19 residues. Trimming took 0 bases from V and 2 from J, leaving 22 bases between them. The CDR3 nucleotides are TGCGCCAGCAGCTTGGAAGGGGCGGGCGGTGCCGGGTTCACAGATACGCAGTATTTT. Translation gives CASSLEGAGGAGFTDTQYF.

The rearrangement uses TRBV12-5 and TRBJ2-1; TRBD2 aligns across 7 bases. The germline V gene has CDR1 LGHNT and CDR2 FRNRAP. V shed 0 bases, J shed 1 base, and the junction held 3 bases outside the gene matches. There are 16 residues in the CDR3. CDR3 loop: CASGLVTAGSYNEQFF. CDR3 nucleotide sequence: TGTGCTAGTGGTTTGGTAACAGCGGGGTCCTACAATGAGCAGTTCTTC.

The J gene is TRBJ2-4, the V gene TRBV20-1; 7 bases align to TRBD2. This CDR3 is built from 13 residues. Germline V gene sequence: CDR1 DFQATT, CDR2 SNEGSKA (reference sequence). V shed 5 bases, J shed 4 bases, and the junction held 5 bases outside the gene matches. The chain's CDR3 is CSAEQRGKNIQYF. The CDR3 DNA sequence: TGCAGTGCTGAGCAGCGGGGAAAAAACATTCAGTACTTC.

There are a few counts of this clonotype. The V and J genes are TRBV12-3 or TRBV12-4 and TRBJ1-1; no clear D. CDR3 length: 13 amino acids. Trimming removed 3 bases from V and 2 bases from J, with 7 bases in between. CDR3 region: CASSFRSNTEAFF. The DNA for the CDR3 is TGTGCCAGCAGTTTCCGGTCCAACACTGAAGCTTTCTTT.

This clonotype has a count of ten or more. The rearrangement links TRBV5-1 to TRBJ1-5; D gene uncertain. The CDR3 runs 13 residues. The V gene lost 0 bases and the J gene lost 4 bases, with 5 bases spanning the gap. Germline V gives CDR1 SGHRS, CDR2 YFSETQ. CDR3: CASSLAGNQPQHF. The DNA for the CDR3 is TGCGCCAGCAGCTTGGCCGGGAATCAGCCCCAGCATTTT.

This clonotype was detected only a few times. The chain joins TRBV5-1 to TRBJ1-4; unclear D gene. Germline CDR1 SGHRS, CDR2 YFSETQ. CDR3 length: 11 residues. The germline V and J ends were trimmed by 5 bases and 11 bases, with 10 bases remaining between them. CDR3 amino acids: CASRRGEKLFF. Written as DNA, the CDR3 is TGCGCCAGCAGGAGAGGAGAGAAACTGTTTTTT.

This clonotype was counted a few times. The J gene is TRBJ2-1, the V gene TRBV24-1, with D tentatively TRBD2 (5 bases). Germline loops: CDR1 KGHDR, CDR2 SFDVKD. The V gene lost 6 bases and the J gene lost 4 bases, with 12 bases spanning the gap. The CDR3 runs to 14 residues. DNA of the CDR3: TGTGCCACCAGTATAAGCGGCGATTACAATGAGCAGTTCTTC. This encodes CATSISGDYNEQFF.